These 28 T cell receptor beta chains were sequenced from one sample in a study of cytomegalovirus exposure and HLA in healthy donors. The study ran its PCR with 60 Vbeta and 13 Jbeta primers. Profiling relied on immunoSEQ multiplex PCR, and the TCRdb table lists in-frame clones only, not all of them. The data show around 100,000 clones, with over 9.5% seen just once and under 6% held by the top ten. Material for sequencing was PBMCs. The receptors derive from a man between 40 and 49 years old in good health and CMV-seropositive.

This clone was seen only a few times. The chain carries TRBV29-1 and TRBJ1-1; the D gene is possibly TRBD1 (5 bases). The V end lost 6 bases, the J end lost 4 bases, and 15 bases lay between the germline ends. CDR3 size: 13 residues. Germline V gene sequence: CDR1 SQVTM, CDR2 ANQGSEA. CDR3 loop: CSVEPDDSTEAFF. CDR3 coding DNA: TGCAGCGTCGAACCGGATGACAGCACTGAAGCTTTCTTT.

This chain uses TRBV11-3 with TRBJ2-1, with D perhaps TRBD2 (5 bases). The length of the CDR3 is 15 residues. V shed 6 bases and J shed 0 bases, with 12 bases lying between them. Per germline, CDR1 SGHNT and CDR2 YENEEA. CDR3 sequence: CASSDGLYSYNEQFF. The DNA for the CDR3 is TGTGCCAGCAGTGACGGACTTTACTCCTACAATGAGCAGTTCTTC.

This clone occurred a few times. The CDR3 sequence is CASSRTGVRDTEAFF. CDR3 in DNA: TGTGCCAGCAGCCGGACAGGGGTACGGGACACTGAAGCTTTCTTT. The V call is TRBV5-4, the J call TRBJ1-1; 9 bases are a match to TRBD1. The germline V gene encodes CDR1 SGHNT and CDR2 YYREEE (reference sequence). V lost 4 bases, J lost 3 bases, and 7 bases stayed unmatched. CDR3 length: 15 amino acids.

This clone was seen a handful of times. The CDR3 coding sequence is TGTGCCAGCAGCCAAGCGACAGGGAATCAGCCCCAGCATTTT. Protein: CASSQATGNQPQHF. This chain connects TRBV14 to TRBJ1-5; TRBD1 matches 7 bases. V lost 1 base and J lost 4; bases outside the gene matches: 1. The CDR3 spans 14 residues. Germline-derived CDR1 and CDR2 are SGHDN and FVKESK. Filled out from reference TRBV14 and TRBJ1-5, the complete variable domain reads EAGVTQFPSHSVIEKGQTVTLRCDPISGHDNLYWYRRVMGKEIKFLLHFVKESKQDESGMPNNRFLAERTGGTYSTLKVQPAELEDSGVYFCASSQATGNQPQHFGDGTRLSIL.

The chain recombines TRBV27 with TRBJ1-1; D is unresolved. The CDR3 spans 16 residues. Looked up from germline, CDR1 is MNHEY and CDR2 is SMNVEV (reference sequence). V was pared by 2 bases and J by 3 bases, with 16 bases between. CDR3 residues: CASSLTGRLADTEAFF. The CDR3 DNA reads TGTGCCAGCAGTTTAACCGGCCGTCTCGCGGACACTGAAGCTTTCTTT.

The chain couples TRBV6-5 to TRBJ2-1; D is perhaps TRBD2 (7 bases). Trimming stripped 7 bases from V and 4 bases from J, with 14 bases between. This CDR3 is 14 amino acids long. The germline gives CDR1 MNHEY, CDR2 SVGAGI. The CDR3 sequence: CASTFRGAYNEQFF. CDR3 DNA: TGTGCCAGCACCTTCCGGGGGGCATACAATGAGCAGTTCTTC.

This clone was counted only a few times. The chain is built from TRBV9 and TRBJ2-7; TRBD1 might be the D (5 bases). CDR1 is SGDLS and CDR2 is YYNGEE in the germline V gene. The CDR3 spans 15 residues. V was pared by 0 bases and J by 1 base, with 11 bases between. The CDR3 spells CASSVGQGRSYEQYF. Here the CDR3 DNA reads TGTGCCAGCAGCGTAGGGCAGGGAAGGTCCTACGAGCAGTACTTC. Combining the CDR3 with reference TRBV9 and TRBJ2-7 gives the whole variable domain DSGVTQTPKHLITATGQRVTLRCSPRSGDLSVYWYQQSLDQGLQFLIQYYNGEERAKGNILERFSAQQFPDLHSELNLSSLELGDSALYFCASSVGQGRSYEQYFGPGTRLTVT.

CDR3 in amino acids: CASSTHRGRTEAFF. CDR3 nucleotide sequence: TGTGCCAGCAGTACCCACAGGGGGCGGACTGAAGCTTTCTTT. The rearrangement links TRBV6-1 to TRBJ1-1; 9 bases line up with TRBD1. Germline trimming cut 5 bases from V and 5 bases from J; bases unmatched to any gene: 6. CDR3 size: 14 residues. Looked up from germline, CDR1 is MNHNS and CDR2 is SASEGT.

V and J are TRBV9 and TRBJ2-1; 10 bases line up with TRBD2. The CDR3 totals 15 residues. Germline lookup yields CDR1 SGDLS and CDR2 YYNGEE. J gave up 4 bases and V 1 base, and 2 bases lay outside the gene matches. The CDR3, as DNA: TGTGCCAGCAGCGTACAGCGGGAGGGATACAATGAGCAGTTCTTC. Its translation: CASSVQREGYNEQFF.

This chain links TRBV6-4 with TRBJ1-5, with D unclear. The germline CDR1 and CDR2 sequences are MRHNA and SNTAGT. Trimming shortened V by 6 bases and J by 9 bases, and 18 bases separated the two germline ends. The CDR3 consists of 14 residues. The CDR3 nucleotides read TGTGCCAGCAGCACCTATGGAGTATCTTTGCCCCAGCATTTT. Its protein product is CASSTYGVSLPQHF.

Points on this clone: The same CDR3 arises from other DNA sequences in this sample as well. V is TRBV6-5 and J is TRBJ2-7, with 10 bases identical to TRBD1. V shed 3 bases, J shed 3 bases, and the junction held 2 bases outside the gene matches. The germline V gene has CDR1 MNHEY and CDR2 SVGAGI. The CDR3 extends over 14 amino acids. CDR3 DNA sequence: TGTGCCAGCAGTTATGGGACAGGGGACTACGAGCAGTACTTC. Translation: CASSYGTGDYEQYF.

This chain connects TRBV7-9 to TRBJ2-7, with 12 bases fitting TRBD2. J gave up 3 bases and V 5 bases, and 5 bases lay outside the gene matches. CDR1 is SEHNR and CDR2 is FQNEAQ in the germline V gene (reference sequence). The CDR3 is 15 amino acids. CDR3 DNA sequence: TGTGCCAGCAGCCCACGGACTAGCGGGAACTACGAGCAGTACTTC. This sequence encodes CASSPRTSGNYEQYF. Full variable domain (missing parts from reference TRBV7-9 and TRBJ2-7): DTGVSQNPRHKITKRGQNVTFRCDPISEHNRLYWYRQTLGQGPEFLTYFQNEAQLEKSRLLSDRFSAERPKGSFSTLEIQRTEQGDSAMYLCASSPRTSGNYEQYFGPGTRLTVT.

The chain combines TRBV5-1 with TRBJ1-2; 8 nucleotides match TRBD1. The trim removed 9 bases at V and 2 bases at J, leaving 3 bases unmatched. Germline V gene lookup returns CDR1 SGHRS and CDR2 YFSETQ. The CDR3 runs to 12 residues. This CDR3 reads CAMTGANYGYTF. The CDR3 nucleotides read TGCGCCATGACAGGGGCGAACTATGGCTACACCTTC.

J is TRBJ2-6 and V is TRBV27; maybe TRBD2 (5 bases). The V end was cut by 6 bases, the J end by 0 bases, with 21 bases between. There are 19 residues in the CDR3. CDR1 is MNHEY and CDR2 is SMNVEV in the germline V gene (reference sequence). DNA for the CDR3: TGTGCCAGCAGCCGGCGATGGACTCAATCCTACTCTGGGGCCAACGTCCTGACTTTC. This encodes CASSRRWTQSYSGANVLTF.

This chain links TRBV19 with TRBJ1-5; perhaps TRBD1 as D (5 bases). The V gene's germline CDR1 is LNHDA and CDR2 SQIVND (reference sequence). Trimming shortened V by 7 bases and J by 0 bases, and 10 bases separated the two germline ends. CDR3 length equals 14 residues. CDR3 amino acids: CASTRGYSNQPQHF. The CDR3 region has the DNA TGTGCCAGTACGCGGGGGTATAGCAATCAGCCCCAGCATTTT.

This clone came up many times. The gene calls are TRBV10-3 and TRBJ2-1, with 13 nucleotides matching TRBD2. V lost 4 bases and J lost 6; bases outside the gene matches: 6. The CDR3 covers 16 residues. Germline CDR1 is ENHRY and CDR2 is SYGVKD. CDR3 coding DNA: TGTGCCATCAGTGGGACTAGCGGGAGAGGAGGCAATGAGCAGTTCTTC. Residues: CAISGTSGRGGNEQFF.

This clone was counted only a few times. The chain recombines TRBV30 with TRBJ1-5, with D unresolved. V was cut by 5 bases and J by 7 bases, with 18 bases left in between. Germline CDR1 and CDR2: GTSNPN and SVGIG (reference sequence). This CDR3 is built from 14 residues. Here the CDR3 reads CAWAKGPGVQPQHF. CDR3 nucleotide sequence: TGTGCCTGGGCCAAAGGACCGGGAGTCCAGCCCCAGCATTTT.

The sample holds a few counts of this clone. In DNA form, the CDR3 reads TGCAGCGTTGTAGAAACAGGGGAAGAGACCCAGTACTTC. Its protein product is CSVVETGEETQYF. This chain uses TRBV29-1 with TRBJ2-5, with 7 bases lining up with TRBD1. Trimming removed 4 bases from V and 3 bases from J; junction bases left unmatched: 5. The CDR3 runs to 13 residues. The V gene's germline CDR1 is SQVTM and CDR2 ANQGSEA.

This clone was detected only a few times. J is TRBJ2-7 and V is TRBV29-1; 10 bases map to TRBD1. The CDR3 has 14 residues. The V segment lost 4 bases and the J segment 3 bases; nucleotides outside the gene matches: 6. Germline V gene sequence: CDR1 SQVTM, CDR2 ANQGSEA. DNA for the CDR3: TGCAGCGTTGTCAGGACAGGGGGAATCTACGAGCAGTACTTC. Translation gives CSVVRTGGIYEQYF.

This clone showed up just a few times. The chain is built from TRBV10-2 and TRBJ1-5, with 8 positions matching TRBD1. The CDR3 is 14 residues long. The germline V gene has CDR1 WSHSY and CDR2 SAAADI. Trimming took 7 bases from V and 2 from J; bases not matched to a gene: 4. CDR3 sequence: CASTSTGGNQPQHF. The CDR3 DNA sequence: TGCGCCAGCACCTCGACAGGGGGCAATCAGCCCCAGCATTTT.

The rearrangement uses TRBV12-5 and TRBJ2-2; tentatively, D is TRBD2 (5 bases). CDR1 LGHNT and CDR2 FRNRAP come from the germline V gene. This CDR3 has 13 residues. Trimming removed 5 bases at V and 4 bases at J, with 8 bases between. In nucleotides, the CDR3 is TGTGCTAGTGGTGAACTAGTCACCGGGGAGCTGTTTTTT. Protein sequence: CASGELVTGELFF.

The rearrangement joins TRBV30 to TRBJ2-3, with a tentative D call TRBD1 (6 bases). CDR1 is GTSNPN, CDR2 SVGIG, per germline (reference sequence). The CDR3 covers 12 residues. V lost 4 bases to trimming and J lost 4 bases, with 9 bases between them. CDR3 sequence (DNA): TGTGCCTGGACTGGGGGCTCAGATACGCAGTATTTT. It yields the protein CAWTGGSDTQYF.

This clone was seen only a few times. CDR3 in DNA: TGCAGCGTTGGATCCGGGACAGGGTCCTACAATGAGCAGTTCTTC. Protein product: CSVGSGTGSYNEQFF. This chain joins TRBV29-1 and TRBJ2-1, with 9 bases lining up with TRBD1. CDR3 size: 15 residues. Germline V gene lookup returns CDR1 SQVTM and CDR2 ANQGSEA. With 4 bases clipped from V and 1 base from J, the junction kept 5 bases outside the gene matches.

This clone was counted only a few times. DNA for the CDR3: TGTGCCACCAGCAGAGTTACTGGGGGCAACTACGAGCAGTACTTC. Protein product: CATSRVTGGNYEQYF. The rearrangement links TRBV15 to TRBJ2-7, with D possibly TRBD1 on 6 matching bases. This CDR3 comprises 15 residues. Trimming took off 1 base at V and 3 bases at J, with 13 bases between the two ends. The germline V gene encodes CDR1 LNHNV and CDR2 YYDKDF (reference sequence).

This clone was counted a few times. This chain uses TRBV7-3 with TRBJ1-1; tentatively, D is TRBD1 (5 bases). Per germline, CDR1 SGHTA and CDR2 FQGTGA. V lost 5 bases and J 7 bases, leaving 23 bases between the germline ends. CDR3 length equals 16 residues. CDR3 coding DNA: TGTGCCAGCAGCCCTAACGGTGCAGGGTTTAGGGATGAAGCTTTCTTT. It is translated as CASSPNGAGFRDEAFF.

V is TRBV6-1 and J is TRBJ1-1; TRBD1 might be the D (6 bases). Germline V gene lookup returns CDR1 MNHNS and CDR2 SASEGT. This CDR3 has 15 amino acids. The ends were cut back, 3 bases at V and 8 bases at J, with 19 bases in the middle. The CDR3 nucleotides read TGTGCCAGCAGTGATATATCCACAGGGAGAAGGGAAGCTTTCTTT. It codes for CASSDISTGRREAFF.

The chain has TRBV18 and TRBJ2-6; 7 nucleotides line up with TRBD1. Trimming at V came to 1 base and at J to 0 bases, leaving 12 bases not matched to a gene. Germline-derived CDR1 and CDR2 are KGHSH and LQKENI. This CDR3 comprises 20 residues. The CDR3 DNA sequence: TGTGCCAGCTCACCACGGTTTATGACAGGACAGGTCTCTGGGGCCAACGTCCTGACTTTC. It translates to CASSPRFMTGQVSGANVLTF.

Only a few counts were recorded for this clone. The gene calls are TRBV19 and TRBJ2-2, with D possibly being TRBD2 (6 bases). V was clipped by 5 bases and J by 6 bases, with 13 bases between them. The CDR3 spans 14 residues. Germline CDR1 and CDR2: LNHDA and SQIVND (reference sequence). The CDR3 protein is CASSETRTPGELFF. The DNA for the CDR3 is TGTGCCAGTAGTGAGACTAGAACGCCCGGGGAGCTGTTTTTT.